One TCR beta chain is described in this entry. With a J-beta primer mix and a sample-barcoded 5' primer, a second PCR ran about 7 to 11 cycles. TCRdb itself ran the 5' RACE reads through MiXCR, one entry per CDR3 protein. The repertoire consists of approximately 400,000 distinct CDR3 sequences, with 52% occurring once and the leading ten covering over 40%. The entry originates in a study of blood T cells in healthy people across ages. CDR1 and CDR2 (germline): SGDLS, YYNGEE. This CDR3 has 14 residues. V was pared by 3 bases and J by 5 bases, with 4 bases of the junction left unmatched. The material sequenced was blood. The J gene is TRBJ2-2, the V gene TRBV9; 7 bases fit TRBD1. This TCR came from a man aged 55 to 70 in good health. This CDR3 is CASSARGWTGELFF. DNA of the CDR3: TGTGCCAGCAGCGCCAGGGGGTGGACCGGGGAGCTGTTTTTT. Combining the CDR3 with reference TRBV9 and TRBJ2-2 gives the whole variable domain DSGVTQTPKHLITATGQRVTLRCSPRSGDLSVYWYQQSLDQGLQFLIQYYNGEERAKGNILERFSAQQFPDLHSELNLSSLELGDSALYFCASSARGWTGELFFGEGSRLTVL.